This TCR beta chain is from a study of cytomegalovirus exposure and HLA in healthy donors. Germline V gives CDR1 LNHDA, CDR2 SQIVND (reference sequence). CDR3 size: 14 residues. The ends lost 1 base at V and 9 bases at J; junction bases unmatched: 8. This clone was seen more than once but under ten times. 13 Jbeta primers and 60 Vbeta primers were used for the PCR. Only in-frame clones appear in the TCRdb table, and some are missing; sequencing was by immunoSEQ multiplex PCR. Of 150,000 to 180,000 clones in the sample, approximately 80% were seen once. The rearrangement uses TRBV19 and TRBJ2-5; 7 bases map to TRBD1. Sequencing was carried out using PBMCs. This clonotype was sampled from a woman in her forties or fifties in good health and CMV-seropositive. The CDR3 spells CASSIVGQTWPQYF. Written as DNA, the CDR3 is TGTGCCAGTAGTATAGTGGGACAGACCTGGCCCCAGTACTTC.